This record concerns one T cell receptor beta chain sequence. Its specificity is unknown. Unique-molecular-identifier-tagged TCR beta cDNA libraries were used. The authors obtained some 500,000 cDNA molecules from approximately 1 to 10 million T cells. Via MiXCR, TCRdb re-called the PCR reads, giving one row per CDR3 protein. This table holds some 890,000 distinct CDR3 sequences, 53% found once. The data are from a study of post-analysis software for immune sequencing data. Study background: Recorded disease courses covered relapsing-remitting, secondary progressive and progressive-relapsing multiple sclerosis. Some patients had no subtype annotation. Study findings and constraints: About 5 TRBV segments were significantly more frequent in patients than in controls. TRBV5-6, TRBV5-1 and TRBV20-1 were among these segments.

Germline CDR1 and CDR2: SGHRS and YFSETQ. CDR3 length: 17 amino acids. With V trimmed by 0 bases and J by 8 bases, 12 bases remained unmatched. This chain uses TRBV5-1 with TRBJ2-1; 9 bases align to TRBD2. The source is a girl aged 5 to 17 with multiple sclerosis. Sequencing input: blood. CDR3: CASSLVWASGTDDEQFF. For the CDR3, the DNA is TGCGCCAGCAGCTTGGTATGGGCTAGCGGGACAGACGATGAGCAGTTCTTC.